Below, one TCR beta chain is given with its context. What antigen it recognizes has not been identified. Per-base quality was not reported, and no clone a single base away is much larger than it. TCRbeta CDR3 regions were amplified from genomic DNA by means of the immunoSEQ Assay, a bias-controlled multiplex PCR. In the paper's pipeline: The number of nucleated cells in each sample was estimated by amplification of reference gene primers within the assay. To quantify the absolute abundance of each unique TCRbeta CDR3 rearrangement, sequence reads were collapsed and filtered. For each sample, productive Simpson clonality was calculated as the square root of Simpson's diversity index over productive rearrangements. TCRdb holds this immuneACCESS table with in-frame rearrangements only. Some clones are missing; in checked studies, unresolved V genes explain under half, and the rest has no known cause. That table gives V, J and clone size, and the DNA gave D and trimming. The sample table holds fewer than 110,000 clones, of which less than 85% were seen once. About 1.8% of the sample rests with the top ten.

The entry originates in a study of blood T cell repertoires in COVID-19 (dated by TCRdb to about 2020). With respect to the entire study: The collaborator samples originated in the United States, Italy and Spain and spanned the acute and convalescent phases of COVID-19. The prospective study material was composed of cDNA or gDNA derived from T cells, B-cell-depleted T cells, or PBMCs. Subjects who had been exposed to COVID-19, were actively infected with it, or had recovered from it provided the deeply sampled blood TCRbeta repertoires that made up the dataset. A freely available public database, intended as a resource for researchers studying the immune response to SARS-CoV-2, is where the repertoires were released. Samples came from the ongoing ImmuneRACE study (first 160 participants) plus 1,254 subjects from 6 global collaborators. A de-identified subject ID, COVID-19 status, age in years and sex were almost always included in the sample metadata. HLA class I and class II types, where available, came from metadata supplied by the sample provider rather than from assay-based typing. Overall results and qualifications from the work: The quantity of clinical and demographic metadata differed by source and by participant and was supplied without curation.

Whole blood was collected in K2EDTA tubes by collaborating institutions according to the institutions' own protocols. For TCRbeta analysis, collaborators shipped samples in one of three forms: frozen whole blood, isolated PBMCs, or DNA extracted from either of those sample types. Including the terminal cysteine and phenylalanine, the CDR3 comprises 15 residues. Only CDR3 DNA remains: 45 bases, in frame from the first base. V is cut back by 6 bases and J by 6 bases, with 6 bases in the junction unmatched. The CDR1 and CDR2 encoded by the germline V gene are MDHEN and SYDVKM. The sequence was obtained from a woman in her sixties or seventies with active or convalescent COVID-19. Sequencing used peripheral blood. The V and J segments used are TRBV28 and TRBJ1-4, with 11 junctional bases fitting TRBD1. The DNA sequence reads TGTGCCAGCAGCCGGACAGGGGGCTTGTATGAAAAACTGTTTTTT. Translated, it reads CASSRTGGLYEKLFF. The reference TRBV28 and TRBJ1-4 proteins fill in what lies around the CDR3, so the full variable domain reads DVKVTQSSRYLVKRTGEKVFLECVQDMDHENMFWYRQDPGLGLRLIYFSYDVKMKEKGDIPEGYSVSREKKERFSLILESASTNQTSMYLCASSRTGGLYEKLFFGSGTQLSVL.